This note documents a single T cell receptor (beta chain) sequence. Both 60 Vbeta primers and 13 Jbeta primers went into the PCR. Authors' processing steps: A follow-up analysis tallied tens of millions of unique TCR beta chains, 8.5 million to 14 million shared. Repertoires were generated with immunoSEQ multiplex PCR, while TCRdb's copy carries only in-frame clones and drops some. V, J and clone size derive from that table, while D and trimming were established from the DNA sequence. The sample contains around 50,000 clones, 70% to 85% of which appear only once. These data come from a study of cytomegalovirus exposure and HLA in healthy donors. Sequencing was performed on PBMCs. The sequence came from a man aged 50-59 years in good health and CMV-seronegative.

CDR3 in amino acids: CASRFLGASGANVLTF. The CDR3 bases are TGTGCCAGCAGATTTTTGGGGGCCTCTGGGGCCAACGTCCTGACTTTC. The genes are TRBV7-8 and TRBJ2-6; weak D call: TRBD1 (6 bases). The ends were cut back, 6 bases at V and 0 bases at J, with 12 bases in the middle. The CDR3 has 16 residues. Per germline, CDR1 SGHVS and CDR2 FQNEAQ.